One T cell receptor beta chain is described in this entry. Expressed TCRB transcripts got sequenced, as all isolated RNA was reverse transcribed. Data came from immunoSEQ multiplex PCR; TCRdb stores just in-frame clones and leaves some out. The sample yields about 160,000 clones, about 9.8% seen once. The data belong to a study of beta chain features in type 1 diabetes. Study information: Sorted cells examined across all samples numbered roughly 99,000,000.

This CDR3 contains 12 residues. V lost 10 bases and J 3 bases, leaving 10 bases between the germline ends. Germline assignment: CDR1 LNHDA and CDR2 SQIVND (reference sequence). The TCR sequence derives from a young woman in good health. The genes are TRBV19 and TRBJ1-5; no clear D. The sample was central memory CD4+ T cells from blood. DNA for the CDR3: TGTGCCACCCGGTCCTCCAATCAGCCCCAGCATTTT. Amino acids: CATRSSNQPQHF.